This T cell receptor beta chain was profiled in a study of spatial heterogeneity in lung cancer (dated by TCRdb to about 2019). Study-wide context: More beta-chain than alpha-chain transcripts were consistently detected, likely reflecting higher beta-chain transcript abundance. In non-small cell lung cancer, the study made a quantitative comparison of TCR alpha and beta repertoires among multiple tumor regions, matched nontumor lung and blood. Both alpha and beta chains were TCR-sequenced in 210 or so tumor regions, 64 matched nontumor lung samples and roughly 50 PBMC samples obtained at surgery. TCR repertoire features were related to nonsynonymous mutation counts determined by whole-exome sequencing of tumor tissue. In the raw uncorrected reads, each unique combination of TCR and UMI appeared on average more than ten times. Points the paper makes about the study in general: Ubiquitous expanded tumor TCRs showed up in blood more often at tumor resection than at routine follow-up. Additional single-cell paired TCR alpha and beta sequencing was considered necessary to confirm, at a functional level, the hypothesis that regional TCRs recognize regional mutations.

Libraries were made using 5' RACE. Instrument on record: NextSeq 500. In the TCR library protocol, a unique molecular identifier was attached to each TCR cDNA molecule so that PCR and sequencing errors could be corrected. The authors processed their data as follows. TCR identification, UMI-based error correction and CDR3 extraction were performed with Decombinator tools. TCRs above a frequency of 2 per 1,000, corresponding to the top 1% of the tumor frequency distribution, were defined as expanded. Renyi diversity was computed with the R vegan package after each repertoire had been subsampled 100 times to 5,000 TCRs. CDR3 similarity networks were built from amino acid triplet string-kernel similarity, connecting CDR3s with pairwise similarity above 0.82. The raw public reads went through TCRdb reprocessing: fastp at Q25, MiXCR clone calling, in-frame beta chains kept. Under each unique CDR3 protein, matching rows form one entry showing the most common genes and DNA. TCRdb, not the original authors, processed these V and J calls. The sample has approximately 40,000 distinct CDR3 sequences on record, 6.8% of them singletons. The ten largest account for around 43% of the sample.

As to this clonotype: Its antigen specificity is not known. No much larger clone is present one base from it, and per-base qualities are unavailable.

Interpreted using the paper, the time point label stands for: sample taken at primary tumor resection. Samples were obtained from approximately 70 patients with early-stage, untreated non-small cell lung cancer from the lung TRACERx cohort. For TCR sequencing, whole RNA was extracted from tumor and nontumor lung tissue, or from cryopreserved PBMC samples, and no cell sorting was done. Only patients with enough RNA available from two or more tumor regions were chosen for TCR sequencing. Deletion took 6 bases off V and 3 bases off J, with a span of 15 bases between the germline ends. The CDR3 has 15 amino acids, counting the end cysteine and phenylalanine. Of the read, only the CDR3 DNA is kept; its 45 bases are in frame from base 1.

This clonotype originated in a female donor with early-stage non-small cell lung cancer. The receptor chain draws on TRBV12-3 or TRBV12-4 and TRBJ2-1, and TRBD1 may be the D gene, going by 7 matching bases. Sequencing used PBMCs, obtained at surgery. CDR3 region: CASSSQGTVYNEQFF. The DNA sequence is as follows: TGTGCCAGCAGCTCACAGGGGACTGTCTACAATGAGCAGTTCTTC.